These 29 T cell receptor beta chains were all obtained from the same sample, sequenced in a study of blood T cells in healthy people across ages. The use of a sample-barcoded 5' primer and a J-beta primer mix characterized a second PCR of 7 to 11 cycles. In TCRdb, the 5' RACE reads were re-called with MiXCR into one record per CDR3 protein. The sample contains roughly 900,000 distinct CDR3 sequences, more than 25% of which appear only once. The sequenced material came from blood. These receptors were taken from a woman at least 80 years old in good health.

A few counts support this clonotype. V is TRBV24-1 and J is TRBJ2-3, with D perhaps TRBD1 or TRBD2 (6 bases each). Germline loops: CDR1 KGHDR, CDR2 SFDVKD. Trimming took off 0 bases at V and 0 bases at J, with 9 bases between the two ends. The CDR3 has 16 residues. The CDR3 DNA reads TGTGCCACCAGTGATTTGCGGGGGCCTAGCACAGATACGCAGTATTTT. This encodes CATSDLRGPSTDTQYF.

This clonotype was found many times. The chain combines TRBV24-1 with TRBJ1-2; D is uncertain. The CDR3 sequence is 12 residues long. CDR1 is KGHDR, CDR2 SFDVKD, per germline. With 2 bases removed from V and 7 bases from J, the gap between germline ends came to 7 bases. CDR3 region: CATSDSGSGYTF. CDR3 sequence (DNA): TGTGCCACCAGTGATTCAGGATCTGGCTACACCTTC.

This clonotype was observed once. The rearrangement links TRBV2 to TRBJ1-2; D is unresolved. Trimming took off 10 bases at V and 3 bases at J, with 24 bases between the two ends. There are 16 residues in the CDR3. CDR1 is SNHLY, CDR2 FYNNEI, per germline. CDR3 bases: TGTGCCAACAAAGCCATCCAGAGCAAGGGAGACTATGGCTACACCTTC. Translation: CANKAIQSKGDYGYTF.

In this sample, this clonotype turned up many times. The gene calls are TRBV7-9 and TRBJ1-4, with unresolved D. Germline V CDR1 and CDR2: SEHNR, FQNEAQ (reference sequence). The CDR3 sequence is 15 residues long. V dropped 0 bases and J dropped 7 bases, with 12 bases sitting between them. This CDR3 is CASSLAEVFGEKLFF. CDR3 DNA: TGTGCCAGCAGCTTAGCGGAAGTATTCGGTGAAAAACTGTTTTTT.

The table lists this clonotype with many counts. The rearrangement uses TRBV15 and TRBJ2-5; TRBD1 or TRBD2 may be the D gene (5 bases each). The CDR3 totals 15 residues. Germline lookup yields CDR1 LNHNV and CDR2 YYDKDF (reference sequence). The ends were cut back, 1 base at V and 5 bases at J, with 14 bases in the middle. The CDR3 nucleotides are TGTGCCACCAGCAGAGGAGTAGGGACCGGCGAGACCCAGTACTTC. It translates to CATSRGVGTGETQYF.

The rearrangement joins TRBV7-8 to TRBJ2-7; tentatively, D is TRBD2 (6 bases). CDR1 and CDR2 from the germline V gene are SGHVS and FQNEAQ. The CDR3 has 17 amino acids. The V end lost 1 base, the J end lost 2 bases, and 18 bases lay between the germline ends. The CDR3 spells CASSLEGGTDPTYEQYF. In DNA form, the CDR3 reads TGTGCCAGCAGCTTAGAAGGAGGGACGGACCCTACCTACGAGCAGTACTTC.

Many counts were recorded for this clonotype. The chain carries TRBV5-1 and TRBJ2-3; D possibly corresponds to TRBD1 (5 bases). The CDR3 has 16 residues. Germline CDR1 is SGHRS and CDR2 is YFSETQ. V gave up 0 bases and J gave up 0 bases, with 11 bases separating them. This CDR3 is CASSLGVGQSTDTQYF. The CDR3 region has the DNA TGCGCCAGCAGCTTGGGTGTGGGGCAGAGCACAGATACGCAGTATTTT.

This clonotype was picked up many times. The chain is built from TRBV18 and TRBJ2-3; 9 positions agree with TRBD2. V shed 2 bases, J shed 0 bases, and the junction held 3 bases outside the gene matches. CDR3 length: 16 residues. Germline assignment: CDR1 KGHSH and CDR2 LQKENI. The CDR3: CASSPAGGPSTDTQYF. In DNA, the CDR3 is TGTGCCAGCTCACCAGCGGGGGGGCCTAGCACAGATACGCAGTATTTT.

This chain links TRBV2 with TRBJ2-7; the match to TRBD1 covers 9 bases. The V segment lost 9 bases and the J segment 4 bases; nucleotides outside the gene matches: 1. The CDR3 covers 11 residues. CDR1 is SNHLY, CDR2 FYNNEI, per germline. CDR3 DNA: TGTGCCAGGGGACAGGGTTACGAGCAGTACTTC. Translated, it gives CARGQGYEQYF.

V usage is TRBV12-3 or TRBV12-4 and J usage is TRBJ2-1, with 12 bases that match TRBD2. CDR3 length: 15 residues. The V gene end was trimmed by 1 base and the J gene end by 15 bases; junction bases not matched to a gene: 10. The CDR3 sequence is CASSLGLAGGWGRFF. DNA for the CDR3: TGTGCCAGCAGTTTAGGGCTAGCGGGGGGGTGGGGTCGGTTCTTC.

With regard to this clonotype: One end of the junction does not line up with germline, which may come from a read error. This chain links TRBV6-5 with TRBJ2-2; weak D call: TRBD2 (6 bases). Germline CDR1 is MNHEY and CDR2 is SVGAGI. CDR3 size: 16 residues. The CDR3 reads CASSPGDGLNTGEPFF. The CDR3 coding sequence is TGTGCCAGCAGTCCGGGAGACGGCCTAAACACCGGGGAGCCGTTTTTT.

Only one count was recorded for this clonotype. The V and J genes are TRBV11-1 and TRBJ2-4; D tentatively fits TRBD1 or TRBD2 (6 bases each). The end of the DNA aligns better with TRBJ2-5, so the J call may be wrong. Germline V CDR1 and CDR2: SGHAT, FQDESV (reference sequence). The CDR3 sequence is 15 residues long. CDR3 sequence: CASSPGGGVEETQYF. DNA for the CDR3: TGTGCCAGCAGCCCCGGGGGCGGGGTAGAAGAGACCCAGTACTTC.

With respect to this clonotype: Possible read error: a much larger clone is one base away. CDR3 nucleotides: TGTGCCAGCAGCGTAGTTCCGGGCAACTACAATGAGCAGTACTTC. Residues: CASSVVPGNYNEQYF. The chain carries TRBV9 and TRBJ2-7, with D unclear. The germline gives CDR1 SGDLS, CDR2 YYNGEE. V dropped 0 bases and J dropped 7 bases, with 17 bases sitting between them. The CDR3 consists of 15 residues.

The chain links TRBV6-6 to TRBJ1-1; 7 nucleotides match TRBD1. The V gene end was trimmed by 5 bases and the J gene end by 11 bases; junction bases not matched to a gene: 8. Germline CDR1 is MNHNY and CDR2 is SVGAGI (reference sequence). The length of the CDR3 is 12 residues. The CDR3 coding sequence is TGTGCCAGCAGTGACACAGGGGCCGGGGCTTTCTTT. Protein: CASSDTGAGAFF.

Points on this clonotype: A read error is possible here, since a much larger clone lies one base away. This sequence joins TRBV7-2 and TRBJ2-3, with TRBD2 matching over 8 bases. The germline V gene has CDR1 SGHTA and CDR2 FQGNSA. V lost 11 bases, J lost 4 bases, and 14 bases stayed unmatched. The length of the CDR3 is 15 residues. As DNA, the CDR3 is TGTGCCCGCCGGGGAGGGGCTAGCGGGCCAGATACGCAGTATTTT. Its translation is CARRGGASGPDTQYF.

The rearrangement links TRBV6-2 or TRBV6-3 to TRBJ1-6; D not resolved. The CDR3 loop spans 13 amino acids. Germline V gene sequence: CDR1 MNHEY, CDR2 SVGEGT. V lost 6 bases, J lost 8 bases, and 11 bases lay in between. This CDR3 is CASRGPTYSPLHF. CDR3 nucleotide sequence: TGTGCCAGCAGAGGACCGACCTATTCACCCCTCCACTTT.

In this sample, this clonotype turned up many times. The rearrangement links TRBV20-1 to TRBJ2-2; the match to TRBD1 covers 7 bases. Germline trimming cut 1 base from V and 4 bases from J; bases unmatched to any gene: 3. The germline CDR1 and CDR2 sequences are DFQATT and SNEGSKA (reference sequence). This CDR3 comprises 14 residues. The CDR3 nucleotides read TGCAGTGCTAGAGGGGACAGACTCACCGGGGAGCTGTTTTTT. It yields the protein CSARGDRLTGELFF.

This clonotype was seen many times. V is TRBV20-1 and J is TRBJ2-7; 9 nucleotides line up with TRBD1. The CDR3 spans 15 residues. V gave up 0 bases and J gave up 0 bases; unmatched junction bases: 3. CDR1 and CDR2 (germline): DFQATT, SNEGSKA (reference sequence). The CDR3 protein is CSARETGGPSYEQYF. CDR3 DNA sequence: TGCAGTGCTAGAGAGACAGGGGGTCCCTCCTACGAGCAGTACTTC.

V usage is TRBV20-1 and J usage is TRBJ1-5, with a tentative D call TRBD1 (6 bases). V was cut by 6 bases and J by 0 bases, with 15 bases left in between. Germline lookup yields CDR1 DFQATT and CDR2 SNEGSKA (reference sequence). There are 15 residues in the CDR3. The CDR3 loop reads CSARKDSYSNQPQHF. CDR3 nucleotide sequence: TGCAGTGCCCGAAAGGACAGCTATAGCAATCAGCCCCAGCATTTT.

This clonotype was recorded only once. The rearrangement links TRBV6-6 to TRBJ1-1, with D possibly matching TRBD1 (6 bases). V was cut by 8 bases and J by 4 bases, with 17 bases left in between. CDR1 is MNHNY, CDR2 SVGAGI, per germline (reference sequence). The CDR3 has 14 amino acids. In DNA, the CDR3 is TGTGCCAGCGGCGGGGGGGGGCAGGGCACTGAAGCTTTCTTT. Translated: CASGGGGQGTEAFF.

This clonotype was observed at least ten times. The genes are TRBV7-2 and TRBJ1-5; tentatively, D is TRBD1 (5 bases). The CDR3 consists of 16 residues. Germline V lookup: CDR1 SGHTA, CDR2 FQGNSA. Trimming took 2 bases from V and 3 from J, leaving 14 bases between them. DNA for the CDR3: TGTGCCAGCAGCTTACTCAGGGCATCGCTCAATCAGCCCCAGCATTTT. Its translation is CASSLLRASLNQPQHF.

Only a few counts were recorded for this clonotype. The chain employs TRBV27 and TRBJ1-5; D might be TRBD1 (5 bases). This CDR3 spans 13 amino acids. V lost 4 bases to trimming and J lost 3 bases, with 7 bases between them. Germline V lookup: CDR1 MNHEY, CDR2 SMNVEV (reference sequence). CDR3 in amino acids: CASSSTVNQPQHF. In nucleotides, the CDR3 is TGTGCCAGCAGTTCGACAGTCAATCAGCCCCAGCATTTT.

This clonotype has a handful of counts. The chain has TRBV6-5 and TRBJ2-2; 16 bases line up with TRBD2. This CDR3 comprises 18 residues. The germline gives CDR1 MNHEY, CDR2 SVGAGI. Unmatched junction bases numbered 8, after V lost 2 bases and J lost 8 bases. CDR3: CASSYAGTSGGARGELFF. CDR3 nucleotides: TGTGCCAGCAGTTACGCCGGGACTAGCGGGGGGGCACGAGGGGAGCTGTTTTTT.

Many counts were recorded for this clonotype. The J gene is TRBJ2-5, the V gene TRBV12-3 or TRBV12-4, with D unresolved. CDR3 size: 13 residues. V was cut by 6 bases and J by 2 bases, with 10 bases left in between. Written as DNA, the CDR3 is TGTGCCAGCAGACACAACAGACAAGAGACCCAGTACTTC. Translating it yields CASRHNRQETQYF.

This chain connects TRBV5-1 to TRBJ2-7; TRBD2 is a possible D gene (6 bases). Germline CDR1 and CDR2: SGHRS and YFSETQ. The CDR3 totals 13 residues. Trimming took off 2 bases at V and 6 bases at J, with 12 bases between the two ends. CDR3 sequence (DNA): TGCGCCAGCAGCTTCGGGACTCAGGGCGAGCAGTACTTC. This gives the protein CASSFGTQGEQYF.

This clonotype was detected a few times. The V and J genes are TRBV11-2 and TRBJ2-3; 9 bases align to TRBD2. This CDR3 is built from 16 residues. Trimming at V came to 0 bases and at J to 4 bases, leaving 5 bases not matched to a gene. CDR1 SGHAT and CDR2 FQNNGV come from the germline V gene. The CDR3 protein is CASSLDLAGIPDTQYF. The CDR3 DNA follows: TGTGCCAGCAGCTTAGACCTAGCGGGGATACCAGATACGCAGTATTTT.

This clonotype was counted many times. The rearrangement joins TRBV20-1 to TRBJ2-3; the match to TRBD2 covers 12 bases. The CDR3 is 17 residues long. V lost 5 bases, J lost 0 bases, and 9 bases stayed unmatched. The germline V gene has CDR1 DFQATT and CDR2 SNEGSKA (reference sequence). CDR3 residues: CSAPGTLAGGSTDTQYF. The DNA for the CDR3 is TGCAGTGCTCCGGGTACCCTAGCGGGGGGGAGCACAGATACGCAGTATTTT.

This clonotype was observed many times. The CDR3, as DNA: TGCAGCGTTGGGGACCCTTACAATGAGCAGTTCTTC. Protein: CSVGDPYNEQFF. The chain has TRBV29-1 and TRBJ2-1; D is tentatively TRBD1 or TRBD2 (5 bases each). This CDR3 is built from 12 residues. V shed 4 bases and J shed 4 bases, with 8 bases lying between them. Per the germline V gene, CDR1 is SQVTM and CDR2 is ANQGSEA.

As concerns this clonotype: Its ends do not fully match the called genes, so a read error is possible. CDR3 region: CASSLGQSNNEKPFF. CDR3 coding DNA: TGTGCCAGCAGCCTGGGACAGTCAAATAATGAAAAACCGTTTTTT. This chain uses TRBV7-9 with TRBJ1-4; TRBD1 matches 7 bases. CDR1 and CDR2 (germline): SEHNR, FQNEAQ (reference sequence). The CDR3 runs 15 residues.